A single sample gave rise to the 4 T cell receptor beta chains below, sequenced in a study of T cells in Graves' hyperthyroidism and ophthalmopathy. Using RNA transcripts as the source, TCR beta CDR3 regions were amplified. The TCR CDR3 was amplified in a first-round RT-PCR using the HTBI primer set. Each CDR3 protein is one row after TCRdb ran MiXCR on the multiplex PCR reads. The table records around 560,000 distinct CDR3 sequences, 16% of them present only once. Sequencing used blood. Receptor source: a woman under 30 with Graves' hyperthyroidism.

This clonotype occurred many times. The chain joins TRBV2 to TRBJ2-7; 13 bases are shared with TRBD2. The CDR3 spans 15 residues. Losses at the gene ends were 7 bases for V and 4 bases for J; bases not matched to a gene: 7. The V gene's germline CDR1 is SNHLY and CDR2 FYNNEI. CDR3 coding DNA: TGTGCCAGCAACCCACTAGCGGGAGGGCCGTACGAGCAGTACTTC. This encodes CASNPLAGGPYEQYF.

This clonotype has ten or more counts. The V gene is TRBV11-3, the J gene TRBJ2-5; TRBD2 matches 11 bases. The CDR3 sequence is 15 residues long. The V and J ends lost 4 bases and 2 bases, in that order; junction bases with no gene match: 3. CDR1 and CDR2 from the germline V gene are SGHNT and YENEEA. The CDR3 nucleotides are TGTGCCAGCAGCTCGAGACTAGCGGGGCAAGAGACCCAGTACTTC. It is translated as CASSSRLAGQETQYF.

The sample holds many counts of this clonotype. This chain connects TRBV7-8 to TRBJ2-7, with TRBD1 matching 9 bases. CDR1 is SGHVS, CDR2 FQNEAQ, per germline. The J segment lost 5 bases and the V segment lost 5 bases, leaving 7 bases of the junction unmatched. CDR3 size: 14 residues. The CDR3 reads CASSHGTGWDEQYF. The DNA for the CDR3 is TGTGCCAGCAGCCACGGGACAGGGTGGGACGAGCAGTACTTC.

This clonotype was observed many times. CDR3: CASSPSEENIQYF. The CDR3 region has the DNA TGTGCCAGCAGCCCCTCCGAAGAAAACATTCAGTACTTC. V gene TRBV5-5 combines with J gene TRBJ2-4, with D unresolved. Between the trimmed V and J ends, which lost 4 bases and 5 bases, there was a span of 10 bases. CDR1 and CDR2 (germline): SGHKS, YYEKEE (reference sequence). The CDR3 contains 13 residues. Complete variable domain (other parts from reference TRBV5-5 and TRBJ2-4): DAGVTQSPTHLIKTRGQQVTLRCSPISGHKSVSWYQQVLGQGPQFIFQYYEKEERGRGNFPDRFSARQFPNYSSELNVNALLLGDSALYLCASSPSEENIQYFGAGTRLSVL.